These 21 T cell receptor beta chains share one sample of origin, sequenced in a study of cytomegalovirus exposure and HLA in healthy donors. The study ran its PCR with 60 Vbeta and 13 Jbeta primers. Generated by immunoSEQ multiplex PCR, the TCRdb table keeps only in-frame clones and is missing some. In all, the sample yields tens of thousands of clones. Sequencing was performed on PBMCs. These receptors were collected from a human donor in good health.

V is TRBV28 and J is TRBJ2-7; possibly TRBD2 for D (5 bases). The V gene's germline CDR1 is MDHEN and CDR2 SYDVKM. V dropped 5 bases and J dropped 5 bases, with 13 bases sitting between them. The CDR3 loop spans 13 amino acids. Here the CDR3 reads CASSGTSRDEQYF. Here the CDR3 DNA reads TGTGCCAGCAGTGGAACATCGAGGGACGAGCAGTACTTC.

The genes are TRBV4-1 and TRBJ2-7, with 9 positions matching TRBD1. V dropped 3 bases and J dropped 3; count of bases not matched to a gene: 9. This CDR3 has 16 amino acids. Germline lookup yields CDR1 MGHRA and CDR2 YSYEKL. The CDR3 nucleotides read TGCGCCAGCAGCCAGTCCGACAGGGGGTTCGTCTACGAGCAGTACTTC. It encodes CASSQSDRGFVYEQYF.

The gene calls are TRBV28 and TRBJ1-5, with D hard to call. The CDR3 is made up of 15 amino acids. V lost 5 bases, J lost 0 bases, and 11 bases lay in between. Germline V gives CDR1 MDHEN, CDR2 SYDVKM. CDR3 sequence reads: CASSTGFFSNQPQHF. CDR3 nucleotide sequence: TGTGCCAGCAGTACGGGATTTTTTAGCAATCAGCCCCAGCATTTT.

The CDR3 loop reads CASSDPRRNTGELFF. The CDR3 coding sequence is TGTGCCAGCAGTGACCCTAGAAGGAACACCGGGGAGCTGTTTTTT. The chain couples TRBV25-1 to TRBJ2-2, with D unclear. The V gene lost 3 bases and the J gene lost 1 base, with 9 bases spanning the gap. From germline, CDR1 is MGHDK and CDR2 SYGVNS. The CDR3 length is 15 residues.

CDR3 sequence reads: CASSYEGGEQYF. In DNA form, the CDR3 reads TGTGCCAGCAGTTACGAGGGAGGAGAGCAGTACTTC. J is TRBJ2-7 and V is TRBV6-5, with D possibly matching TRBD2 (6 bases). Per germline, CDR1 MNHEY and CDR2 SVGAGI. Trimming cost V 2 bases and J 7 bases, with 9 bases left between them. The CDR3 is 12 amino acids.

The chain recombines TRBV9 with TRBJ2-5; 7 bases match TRBD1. J was trimmed by 2 bases and V by 5 bases; bases with no gene match: 6. This CDR3 is 14 amino acids long. The germline gives CDR1 SGDLS, CDR2 YYNGEE. The CDR3 sequence is CASSLGQLQETQYF. CDR3 DNA sequence: TGTGCCAGCAGTCTGGGACAGCTACAAGAGACCCAGTACTTC.

The chain links TRBV7-6 to TRBJ1-5, with a tentative D call TRBD1 (6 bases). Germline V CDR1 and CDR2: SGHVS, FNYEAQ. This CDR3 has 15 amino acids. Trimming removed 2 bases at V and 3 bases at J, with 11 bases between. The CDR3 loop is CASSLSGQINQPQHF. CDR3 DNA: TGTGCCAGCAGCTTATCAGGACAGATCAATCAGCCCCAGCATTTT.

This sequence joins TRBV14 and TRBJ2-3; D gene unclear. Looked up from germline, CDR1 is SGHDN and CDR2 is FVKESK. Trimming stripped 1 base from V and 4 bases from J, with 9 bases between. The CDR3 spans 14 residues. CDR3 loop: CASSQGRTADTQYF. The CDR3 DNA sequence: TGTGCCAGCAGCCAAGGTCGAACAGCAGATACGCAGTATTTT. Full variable domain (missing parts from reference TRBV14 and TRBJ2-3): EAGVTQFPSHSVIEKGQTVTLRCDPISGHDNLYWYRRVMGKEIKFLLHFVKESKQDESGMPNNRFLAERTGGTYSTLKVQPAELEDSGVYFCASSQGRTADTQYFGPGTRLTVL.

The chain combines TRBV7-9 with TRBJ2-1, with 13 bases that match TRBD2. The CDR3 covers 15 residues. V lost 5 bases and J lost 6; bases outside the gene matches: 4. Germline CDR1 and CDR2: SEHNR and FQNEAQ (reference sequence). Written as DNA, the CDR3 is TGTGCCAGCAGCGGGAGACTAGCGGGGGGCAATGAGCAGTTCTTC. Protein sequence: CASSGRLAGGNEQFF.

V gene TRBV6-1 combines with J gene TRBJ2-6; TRBD2 aligns across 14 bases. Germline CDR1 MNHNS, CDR2 SASEGT. This CDR3 comprises 18 residues. The V gene end was trimmed by 4 bases and the J gene end by 0 bases; junction bases not matched to a gene: 2. CDR3 nucleotides: TGTGCCAGCAGTGGGACTAGCGGGGGGTTCTCTGGGGCCAACGTCCTGACTTTC. Its protein is CASSGTSGGFSGANVLTF.

Points on this clone: The same CDR3 is also encoded by other DNA sequences in this sample. CDR3 protein: CASSYTGQNTEAFF. The CDR3 DNA reads as TGTGCCAGCAGTTACACCGGACAGAACACTGAAGCTTTCTTT. The chain joins TRBV6-5 to TRBJ1-1; D is possibly TRBD1 (5 bases). The CDR3 covers 14 residues. The germline V gene has CDR1 MNHEY and CDR2 SVGAGI. Trimming cost V 2 bases and J 1 base, with 8 bases left between them.

The chain employs TRBV7-2 and TRBJ1-4; D is unresolved. Germline assignment: CDR1 SGHTA and CDR2 FQGNSA. Trimming took 3 bases from V and 1 from J, leaving 12 bases between them. There are 16 residues in the CDR3. This CDR3 is CASSLGPSGTNEKLFF. The CDR3 DNA sequence: TGTGCCAGCAGCTTGGGCCCGTCCGGAACTAATGAAAAACTGTTTTTT.

The chain is built from TRBV29-1 and TRBJ2-2; unclear D gene. The V and J ends lost 1 base and 8 bases respectively, with 11 bases between them. The V gene's germline CDR1 is SQVTM and CDR2 ANQGSEA. This CDR3 is built from 13 residues. This chain's CDR3 is CSVEAGPGGELFF. CDR3 in DNA: TGCAGCGTTGAAGCCGGCCCAGGTGGGGAGCTGTTTTTT.

The J gene is TRBJ2-5, the V gene TRBV5-1; 7 bases align to TRBD1. The CDR3 is 13 residues long. The germline V gene has CDR1 SGHRS and CDR2 YFSETQ. V gave up 4 bases and J gave up 3 bases; unmatched junction bases: 3. CDR3: CASSLGTEETQYF. The CDR3 DNA is TGCGCCAGCAGCCTCGGGACAGAAGAGACCCAGTACTTC.

The chain has TRBV11-2 and TRBJ2-7, with TRBD2 matching 7 bases. The CDR3 contains 12 residues. Looked up from germline, CDR1 is SGHAT and CDR2 is FQNNGV. Losses at the gene ends were 5 bases for V and 9 bases for J; bases not matched to a gene: 7. The CDR3 DNA reads as TGTGCCAGCAGCGGGGGGGTAGGGGTGCAGTACTTC. Amino acids: CASSGGVGVQYF.

The chain has TRBV30 and TRBJ1-2, with 7 bases matching TRBD1. Germline values: CDR1 GTSNPN, CDR2 SVGIG (reference sequence). After removal of 2 bases from V and 1 base from J, the junction contained 4 bases not matched to a gene. This CDR3 region has 14 residues. CDR3 sequence: CAWSFPGGNYGYTF. The CDR3 DNA follows: TGTGCCTGGAGTTTCCCAGGGGGTAACTATGGCTACACCTTC. The full variable domain, completed using reference TRBV30 and TRBJ1-2, is SQTIHQWPATLVQPVGSPLSLECTVEGTSNPNLYWYRQAAGRGLQLLFYSVGIGQISSEVPQNLSASRPQDRQFILSSKKLLLSDSGFYLCAWSFPGGNYGYTFGSGTRLTVV.

The rearrangement links TRBV10-3 to TRBJ1-1, with D uncertain. Germline assignment: CDR1 ENHRY and CDR2 SYGVKD. The CDR3 is made up of 14 amino acids. The V gene lost 1 base and the J gene lost 4 bases, with 10 bases spanning the gap. The CDR3: CAISEFGGSTEAFF. CDR3 nucleotides: TGTGCCATCAGTGAGTTCGGAGGGTCCACTGAAGCTTTCTTT.

Of note for this clone: Relative to the germline gene, one junction end is altered; a read error may explain this. The gene calls are TRBV7-7 and TRBJ2-2; D perhaps matches TRBD1 (6 bases). CDR1 and CDR2 from the germline V gene are SSHAT and FNYEAQ (reference sequence). The CDR3 is made up of 14 amino acids. The CDR3 reads CASSLTGSTGELFF. The CDR3 DNA is TGTGCTAGCAGCCTTACAGGGAGCACCGGGGAGCTGTTTTTT. Looking up the rest from reference TRBV7-7 and TRBJ2-2 gives the full variable domain: GAGVSQSPRYKVTKRGQDVTLRCDPISSHATLYWYQQALGQGPEFLTYFNYEAQPDKSGLPSDRFSAERPEGSISTLTIQRTEQRDSAMYRCASSLTGSTGELFFGEGSRLTVL.

Regarding this clone: The junction and the germline gene differ at one end; a read error may be behind it. The chain is built from TRBV5-1 and TRBJ1-1; 8 positions match TRBD1. The CDR3 totals 13 residues. Germline CDR1 is SGHRS and CDR2 is YFSETQ. In nucleotides, the CDR3 is TGCGCCAGCAGCCTGACAGGGGACACTGAAGATTTCTTT. This codes for CASSLTGDTEDFF.

The gene calls are TRBV9 and TRBJ1-1; the D is unclear. The V gene's germline CDR1 is SGDLS and CDR2 YYNGEE. The CDR3 has 14 residues. V was clipped by 4 bases and J by 2 bases, with 12 bases between them. The CDR3 DNA reads as TGTGCCAGCAGCTCTGGAGGGTTTAACACTGAAGCTTTCTTT. Its translation: CASSSGGFNTEAFF. Together with reference TRBV9 and TRBJ1-1, the CDR3 gives the full variable domain: DSGVTQTPKHLITATGQRVTLRCSPRSGDLSVYWYQQSLDQGLQFLIQYYNGEERAKGNILERFSAQQFPDLHSELNLSSLELGDSALYFCASSSGGFNTEAFFGQGTRLTVV.

V usage is TRBV6-5 and J usage is TRBJ2-7; 9 bases are shared with TRBD1. Trimming at V came to 5 bases and at J to 3 bases, leaving 8 bases not matched to a gene. The CDR3 is 15 residues long. Germline V gene sequence: CDR1 MNHEY, CDR2 SVGAGI. The CDR3 reads CASSLRQGGNYEQYF. CDR3 coding DNA: TGTGCCAGCAGTCTCCGACAGGGGGGAAACTACGAGCAGTACTTC.